This T cell receptor (beta chain) originates from a study of identical twins (dated by TCRdb to about 2016). Context from the whole study: To test whether fetal clonotypes persist, the study used deep sequencing on TCR alpha and beta repertoires from monozygotic twins, unrelated adults of various ages, and cord blood. To rule out contamination, the twin experiments were replicated at different times with different library preparation protocols.

Every donor in the study was a healthy Caucasian. Three pairs of female monozygotic twins, all aged roughly 18 to 29 years, made up the twin cohort. Positive isolation kits from Invitrogen were used to isolate CD4+ and CD8+ T cell populations. Study-wide conclusions, independent of this receptor: Abundant cord blood beta clonotypes had fewer insertions, young adult naive repertoires showed a similar but weaker trend, and memory repertoires showed no such trend. In monozygotic twins, recombination models systematically underestimated out-of-frame TCR alpha sharing, but the models matched the sharing seen between unrelated individuals. A weaker excess of twin sharing was found in beta out-of-frame sequences because the signal-to-noise ratio was lowered by fewer shared sequences. Invariant T cells such as MAIT and iNKT could partly confound zero-insertion analyses, although diverse VJ usage argued against such confounding for most clonotypes. Compared with coincidental sharing between unrelated individuals, an excess of low generation-probability sequences was observed among out-of-frame TCR alpha sequences shared between twins. Conclusions relied on cross-sectional statistical analysis, since the same donors could not be followed over many years.

CDR3 length: 12 amino acids, cysteine to phenylalanine. Kept here is only the CDR3 DNA, which spans 36 bases and is read in frame from base 1. CDR1 is given as SGHAT and CDR2 as FQNNGV, both from the germline V gene. V is cut by 2 bases and J by 6 bases, and the space between the germline ends is 6 bases. Libraries came from 5' RACE. For sequencing, an Illumina HiSeq 2000 was employed. Template switching introduced a universal primer binding site; the final cDNA contained a unique molecular identifier, enabling accurate counting of TCR cDNA molecules. Specific primers in the conserved constant-segment region were used to synthesize first-strand cDNA for TCR alpha and beta chains. To control for contamination, every cDNA library carried two barcodes: a SMART-Mk sample barcode plus Illumina barcodes. TruSeq adapter sequences along with Illumina sample barcodes were introduced in two successive PCR steps. Sequencing of the TCR alpha and beta cDNA libraries was done on the Illumina HiSeq platform using custom primers. On the authors' methods: Unique molecular identifiers were extracted from raw reads with MiGEC, and CDR3 positions were determined with MiXCR. Recombination models were inferred per individual with the repgenHMM and IGoR tools using an EM algorithm. The tcR package in R was used for shared clonotype analysis, with sharing normalized by the product of cloneset sizes. Out-of-frame nonproductive sequences were analyzed to study raw recombination free of thymic and clonal selection effects. The public reads were reprocessed in TCRdb via fastp at Q25 and MiXCR, keeping in-frame beta chains. Every entry covers one CDR3 protein and lists the most common genes and DNA from its rows. Clone size and V and J calls follow TCRdb, not the original study. A total of 450,000 or so distinct CDR3 sequences appear in this sample, around 24% of them only once. Over 2.5% of the sample is in the top ten clones.

A few counts support this clonotype. Its target antigen remains unknown. Base qualities are missing; no much larger clone stands one base away. These data also featured in a second study, about T cells expressing NK-cell markers. The second study's paper adds: TCR beta-chain repertoires were profiled in sorted CD3+CD56+NKG2C+, CD3+CD56+NKG2C- and CD3+CD56-NKG2C+ T-cell subsets from about 8 donors. Of the eight sequenced donors, seven were found to be HCMV-seropositive and one was found to be HCMV-seronegative. In several experiments an anti-gammadeltaTCR antibody was added to restrict sorting to alphabetaTCR-expressing T cells. In a handful of donors, the dominant CD3+CD56+NKG2C+ clonotypes were found to rank among the top 10 CD8+ clonotypes and to make up about 1.0-7.0% of CD8+ T cells. Those dominant clonotypes were again the most abundant among CD3+CD56-NKG2C+ cells in a handful of donors, at about 28.3-65%. It remained unclear whether the expanded NKG2C-expressing T cell clones were specific for HCMV antigens. All eight donors whose samples were sequenced were randomly selected healthy volunteers, three of them men and five women. To determine HCMV serostatus, a commercial ELISA kit was used to detect HCMV-specific IgG in serum. MIGEC handled demultiplexing of the reads and grouping by UMI, while MiTCR was used to assemble and quantify clonotypes. Only TCR cDNA sequences supported by at least two reads were kept to exclude erroneous sequences. Downstream repertoire analysis used the tcR package, and clonotypes were matched across fractions by CDR3 nucleotide sequence plus V segment. Antigen specificity was annotated against VDJdb with VDJmatch, allowing one amino acid substitution in CDR3.

Sequencing input: CD4+ T cells sorted from blood. This TCR came from a woman aged 18-29 years in good health. The rearrangement combines TRBV11-2 with TRBJ2-3, with the D gene not confidently named. DNA sequence: TGTGCCAGCAGCTTACCTGTGGATACGCAGTATTTT. It is translated as CASSLPVDTQYF.